Shown below are 32 T cell receptor beta chains from a single sample sequenced in a study of blood T cell repertoires in COVID-19. Clones were sequenced by immunoSEQ multiplex PCR, and TCRdb holds only the in-frame ones, with some missing. Among roughly 130,000 clones, roughly 80% were seen once, and the ten largest hold 1.9%. The sample taken for sequencing was peripheral blood. All receptors come from a man between 65 and 80 years old with acute or convalescent COVID-19.

In DNA form, the CDR3 reads TGTGCCAGCAGTGATCCGGGACTAGCGGCTTACGAGCAGTACTTC. Translated, it gives CASSDPGLAAYEQYF. The V call is TRBV28, the J call TRBJ2-7; TRBD2 matches at 11 bases. The CDR3 spans 15 residues. The trim removed 5 bases at V and 4 bases at J, leaving 7 bases unmatched. The germline CDR1 and CDR2 sequences are MDHEN and SYDVKM.

In nucleotides, the CDR3 is TGTGCCAGCAGCTTCGGGACAGGGAGGACTGAAGCTTTCTTT. Its translation: CASSFGTGRTEAFF. This chain links TRBV5-4 with TRBJ1-1; TRBD1 aligns across 9 bases. After removal of 2 bases from V and 5 bases from J, the junction contained 4 bases not matched to a gene. Germline CDR1 is SGHNT and CDR2 is YYREEE (reference sequence). This CDR3 contains 14 residues.

V and J are TRBV5-4 and TRBJ2-7, with D unclear. Germline V gene lookup returns CDR1 SGHNT and CDR2 YYREEE (reference sequence). The CDR3 runs to 13 residues. Trimming shortened V by 4 bases and J by 0 bases, and 8 bases separated the two germline ends. This CDR3 reads CASSTRSSYEQYF. For the CDR3, the DNA is TGTGCCAGCAGCACCCGGAGCTCCTACGAGCAGTACTTC.

The V gene is TRBV7-3, the J gene TRBJ1-1; TRBD1 matches at 9 bases. V dropped 4 bases and J dropped 5; count of bases not matched to a gene: 11. This CDR3 is 16 amino acids long. Germline loops: CDR1 SGHTA, CDR2 FQGTGA. The CDR3 DNA follows: TGTGCCAGCAGCTCCTCCGGGACAGGGAGGGGGACTGAAGCTTTCTTT. As protein: CASSSSGTGRGTEAFF. The full variable domain, rest sourced from reference TRBV7-3 and TRBJ1-1, is GAGVSQTPSNKVTEKGKYVELRCDPISGHTALYWYRQSLGQGPEFLIYFQGTGAADDSGLPNDRFFAVRPEGSVSTLKIQRTERGDSAVYLCASSSSGTGRGTEAFFGQGTRLTVV.

To note about this clone: Compared with germline, one end of the junction differs, possibly owing to a read error. The V gene is TRBV2, the J gene TRBJ2-7; D is perhaps TRBD1 (6 bases). The CDR3 extends over 10 amino acids. Per the germline V gene, CDR1 is SNHLY and CDR2 is FYNNEI. The CDR3, as DNA: TGTGCCAGCGGCGGAGAGGGGGTTGACTTC. It is translated as CASGGEGVDF.

V gene TRBV5-4 combines with J gene TRBJ2-5; D is perhaps TRBD2 (6 bases). The CDR3 is 15 amino acids. Germline V gene sequence: CDR1 SGHNT, CDR2 YYREEE (reference sequence). The germline V and J ends were trimmed by 4 bases and 1 base, with 14 bases remaining between them. CDR3 loop: CASSDRRGFQETQYF. CDR3 DNA: TGTGCCAGCAGCGACCGACGGGGGTTCCAAGAGACCCAGTACTTC.

This chain joins TRBV5-1 and TRBJ1-3, with D maybe TRBD1 (5 bases). The V gene's germline CDR1 is SGHRS and CDR2 YFSETQ. V shed 0 bases and J shed 3 bases, with 13 bases lying between them. This CDR3 is 16 amino acids long. Here the CDR3 DNA reads TGCGCCAGCAGCTTGGCAGGGATCGTCTATGGAAACACCATATATTTT. This sequence encodes CASSLAGIVYGNTIYF.

The chain recombines TRBV2 with TRBJ2-5, with D unclear. The CDR3 totals 15 residues. Trimming left V 3 bases short and J 5 bases short, with 16 bases between. The V gene's germline CDR1 is SNHLY and CDR2 FYNNEI. CDR3 amino acids: CASSEGLLSRETQYF. The CDR3 region has the DNA TGTGCCAGCAGTGAGGGTCTCTTATCGAGGGAGACCCAGTACTTC. The complete variable domain, with remaining parts taken from reference TRBV2 and TRBJ2-5, reads EPEVTQTPSHQVTQMGQEVILRCVPISNHLYFYWYRQILGQKVEFLVSFYNNEISEKSEIFDDQFSVERPDGSNFTLKIRSTKLEDSAMYFCASSEGLLSRETQYFGPGTRLLVL.

A single count supports this clone. The genes are TRBV15 and TRBJ2-1, with 11 bases fitting TRBD2. The V and J ends lost 3 bases and 5 bases, in that order; junction bases with no gene match: 6. Germline CDR1 is LNHNV and CDR2 is YYDKDF (reference sequence). The CDR3 length is 16 residues. CDR3 sequence (DNA): TGTGCCACCAGCAGCTGGGGACTAGCGGTCCACAATGAGCAGTTCTTC. The encoded protein is CATSSWGLAVHNEQFF.

This chain uses TRBV28 with TRBJ2-7; TRBD1 agrees at 8 bases. V dropped 6 bases and J dropped 1; count of bases not matched to a gene: 11. The CDR3 is made up of 16 amino acids. Germline assignment: CDR1 MDHEN and CDR2 SYDVKM. CDR3 amino acids: CASSRSGTGPSYEQYF. The CDR3 bases are TGTGCCAGCAGCCGCTCGGGGACAGGTCCTTCCTACGAGCAGTACTTC.

V usage is TRBV4-1 and J usage is TRBJ1-1; D is undetermined. CDR1 and CDR2 from the germline V gene are MGHRA and YSYEKL. Between the trimmed V and J ends, which lost 0 bases and 1 base, there was a span of 6 bases. The CDR3 consists of 14 residues. This CDR3 is CASSQDYGNTEAFF. Written as DNA, the CDR3 is TGCGCCAGCAGCCAAGATTACGGGAACACTGAAGCTTTCTTT.

This chain links TRBV7-2 with TRBJ2-1, with 7 bases aligning to TRBD2. J gave up 2 bases and V 0 bases, and 4 bases lay outside the gene matches. This CDR3 is built from 16 residues. CDR1 and CDR2 (germline): SGHTA, FQGNSA. The CDR3 sequence is CASSLAYAGAYNEQFF. The CDR3 DNA reads TGTGCCAGCAGCTTAGCGTACGCGGGGGCCTACAATGAGCAGTTCTTC.

This chain's CDR3 is CASSRFQGSIYEQYF. The CDR3 nucleotides read TGTGCCAGCAGCCGATTTCAGGGAAGTATATACGAGCAGTACTTC. V and J are TRBV11-2 and TRBJ2-7, with TRBD1 as a possible D gene (5 bases). The V and J ends lost 5 bases and 4 bases respectively, with 18 bases between them. The CDR3 totals 15 residues. CDR1 is SGHAT, CDR2 FQNNGV, per germline.

The chain links TRBV15 to TRBJ1-3; a weak D match, TRBD1 (5 bases). The germline V gene encodes CDR1 LNHNV and CDR2 YYDKDF (reference sequence). V was trimmed by 3 bases and J by 0 bases, leaving 9 bases between them. The CDR3 contains 15 residues. The CDR3 region has the DNA TGTGCCACCAGCAGCCGACAGCACTCTGGAAACACCATATATTTT. Residues: CATSSRQHSGNTIYF.

This chain links TRBV18 with TRBJ1-5, with 8 nucleotides matching TRBD1. Germline lookup yields CDR1 KGHSH and CDR2 LQKENI. The CDR3 extends over 14 amino acids. V trimming: 4 bases; J trimming: 9 bases; junction bases outside the gene matches: 8. The CDR3 is CASSLSDRERPQHF. The CDR3 nucleotides are TGTGCCAGCTCACTCTCGGACAGGGAACGGCCCCAGCATTTT.

This chain connects TRBV2 to TRBJ2-1; D uncertain. Trimming removed 8 bases from V and 5 bases from J, with 10 bases in between. The CDR3 contains 12 residues. Germline CDR1 SNHLY, CDR2 FYNNEI. The CDR3 spells CASVFQNNEQFF. The CDR3 nucleotides are TGTGCCAGCGTTTTTCAGAACAATGAGCAGTTCTTC.

This chain connects TRBV28 to TRBJ2-1; 8 bases match TRBD2. Per the germline V gene, CDR1 is MDHEN and CDR2 is SYDVKM. The CDR3 covers 15 residues. Germline trimming cut 5 bases from V and 4 bases from J; bases unmatched to any gene: 7. The CDR3 region is CASSVRGGRYNEQFF. CDR3 DNA sequence: TGTGCCAGCAGTGTACGCGGGGGGCGATACAATGAGCAGTTCTTC.

The J gene is TRBJ1-1, the V gene TRBV5-5; D is uncertain. CDR3 length: 13 residues. V was clipped by 4 bases and J by 0 bases, with 7 bases between them. Germline V gives CDR1 SGHKS, CDR2 YYEKEE (reference sequence). As DNA, the CDR3 is TGTGCCAGCAGCCAACAAGTGAACACTGAAGCTTTCTTT. It translates to CASSQQVNTEAFF.

The chain has TRBV7-2 and TRBJ2-3; possible D gene TRBD2, 7 bases. The CDR3 extends over 14 amino acids. V was trimmed by 3 bases and J by 10 bases, leaving 17 bases between them. The V gene's germline CDR1 is SGHTA and CDR2 FQGNSA. Here the CDR3 DNA reads TGTGCCAGCAGCTTCGGAGGGGGGGCCCAGGCGCAGTATTTT. Its translation: CASSFGGGAQAQYF. The full variable domain, rest sourced from reference TRBV7-2 and TRBJ2-3, is GAGVSQSPSNKVTEKGKDVELRCDPISGHTALYWYRQSLGQGLEFLIYFQGNSAPDKSGLPSDRFSAERTGGSVSTLTIQRTQQEDSAVYLCASSFGGGAQAQYFGPGTRLTVL.

This chain uses TRBV5-1 with TRBJ1-2; D ambiguous. Germline lookup yields CDR1 SGHRS and CDR2 YFSETQ. Trimming took 0 bases from V and 6 from J, leaving 12 bases between them. The CDR3 length is 14 residues. For the CDR3, the DNA is TGCGCCAGCAGCTTGGAGGTGGGTAGCCATGGCTACACCTTC. It specifies CASSLEVGSHGYTF.

This clone was seen only once. The rearrangement joins TRBV30 to TRBJ2-7; TRBD1 is a possible D gene (5 bases). V lost 1 base and J lost 0, with 16 bases in between. The CDR3 has 16 residues. Germline values: CDR1 GTSNPN, CDR2 SVGIG (reference sequence). CDR3 loop: CAWSGNQQAYSYEQYF. CDR3 DNA sequence: TGTGCCTGGAGTGGAAACCAACAGGCCTACTCCTACGAGCAGTACTTC.

This chain connects TRBV5-1 to TRBJ2-7; the match to TRBD1 covers 9 bases. The CDR3 totals 14 residues. Germline values: CDR1 SGHRS, CDR2 YFSETQ. Trimming took 0 bases from V and 4 from J; bases not matched to a gene: 2. CDR3 coding DNA: TGCGCCAGCAGCTTGGCCGGGACAGGGTACGAGCAGTACTTC. Translating it yields CASSLAGTGYEQYF.

V usage is TRBV27 and J usage is TRBJ1-2; 9 positions agree with TRBD1. Trimming cost V 4 bases and J 10 bases; bases outside gene matches: 13. Germline V CDR1 and CDR2: MNHEY, SMNVEV (reference sequence). The length of the CDR3 is 15 residues. CDR3 bases: TGTGCCAGCAGTTGGGGGGGACAGGGCCATCGAGACTACACCTTC. This translates into CASSWGGQGHRDYTF.

This clone was counted a few times. This chain connects TRBV4-2 to TRBJ2-2; D unresolved. Trimming shortened V by 1 base and J by 4 bases, and 13 bases separated the two germline ends. The germline CDR1 and CDR2 sequences are LGHNA and YNFKEQ. The CDR3 length is 16 residues. The CDR3 spells CASSQGSSSGTGELFF. CDR3 DNA: TGTGCCAGCAGCCAAGGGTCGAGTTCCGGCACCGGGGAGCTGTTTTTT.

The chain is built from TRBV9 and TRBJ2-1, with TRBD2 identical over 8 bases. CDR3 length: 14 residues. Trimming took 4 bases from V and 8 from J; bases not matched to a gene: 8. Looked up from germline, CDR1 is SGDLS and CDR2 is YYNGEE. The CDR3 region has the DNA TGTGCCAGCAGCCCCCAGGGACTAGTAGATGAGCAGTTCTTC. Residues: CASSPQGLVDEQFF. Variable domain in full (rest from reference TRBV9 and TRBJ2-1): DSGVTQTPKHLITATGQRVTLRCSPRSGDLSVYWYQQSLDQGLQFLIQYYNGEERAKGNILERFSAQQFPDLHSELNLSSLELGDSALYFCASSPQGLVDEQFFGPGTRLTVL.

With respect to this clone: This sample also contains other DNA sequences that code for the same CDR3. The V call is TRBV7-8, the J call TRBJ1-5, with D possibly TRBD1 on 5 matching bases. V gave up 2 bases and J gave up 2 bases, with 7 bases separating them. The length of the CDR3 is 14 residues. CDR1 and CDR2 from the germline V gene are SGHVS and FQNEAQ. CDR3 residues: CASSLTGGNQPQHF. Here the CDR3 DNA reads TGTGCCAGCAGCTTAACGGGGGGCAATCAGCCCCAGCATTTT.

There are a few counts of this clone. The V call is TRBV5-8, the J call TRBJ1-1; 7 bases are shared with TRBD1. Germline-derived CDR1 and CDR2 are SGHTS and YDEGEE. The J segment lost 11 bases and the V segment lost 3 bases, leaving 10 bases of the junction unmatched. This CDR3 spans 13 amino acids. This chain's CDR3 is CASSSYRGGGAFF. As DNA, the CDR3 is TGTGCCAGCAGCTCGTACAGGGGCGGGGGGGCTTTCTTT.

J is TRBJ1-6 and V is TRBV28; D gene unclear. Trimming took 6 bases from V and 7 from J, leaving 7 bases between them. Looked up from germline, CDR1 is MDHEN and CDR2 is SYDVKM. The CDR3 length is 12 residues. The CDR3 DNA reads TGTGCCAGCAGGAACGGGAATTCACCCCTCCACTTT. Its translation is CASRNGNSPLHF.

This chain links TRBV27 with TRBJ1-2; perhaps TRBD1 as D (6 bases). CDR1 and CDR2 (germline): MNHEY, SMNVEV (reference sequence). Trimming removed 4 bases from V and 7 bases from J, with 10 bases in between. The CDR3 consists of 12 residues. The CDR3 loop is CASSSLGGGYTF. The CDR3 region has the DNA TGTGCCAGCAGTTCCCTAGGGGGTGGCTACACCTTC.

J is TRBJ1-2 and V is TRBV28; the D is unclear. The germline V gene encodes CDR1 MDHEN and CDR2 SYDVKM. V was shortened by 6 bases and J by 7 bases, with 6 bases between the two germline ends. This CDR3 is 10 amino acids long. CDR3 bases: TGTGCCAGCAGAAACATTGGCTACACCTTC. It encodes CASRNIGYTF.

The genes are TRBV6-5 and TRBJ1-5; D perhaps matches TRBD1 (6 bases). The CDR3 totals 14 residues. Germline CDR1 MNHEY, CDR2 SVGAGI. V was clipped by 5 bases and J by 6 bases, with 14 bases between them. As DNA, the CDR3 is TGTGCCAGCAGTCGGCAGGGGACAAGTCAGCCCCAGCATTTT. Translated: CASSRQGTSQPQHF.

The chain is built from TRBV28 and TRBJ1-6, with 10 bases that match TRBD1. CDR1 and CDR2 from the germline V gene are MDHEN and SYDVKM. The CDR3 has 17 amino acids. J gave up 8 bases and V 2 bases, and 9 bases lay outside the gene matches. CDR3 sequence reads: CASSLNEGQGFDSPLHF. The CDR3 DNA is TGTGCCAGCAGTTTAAATGAGGGACAGGGGTTTGATTCACCCCTCCACTTT.